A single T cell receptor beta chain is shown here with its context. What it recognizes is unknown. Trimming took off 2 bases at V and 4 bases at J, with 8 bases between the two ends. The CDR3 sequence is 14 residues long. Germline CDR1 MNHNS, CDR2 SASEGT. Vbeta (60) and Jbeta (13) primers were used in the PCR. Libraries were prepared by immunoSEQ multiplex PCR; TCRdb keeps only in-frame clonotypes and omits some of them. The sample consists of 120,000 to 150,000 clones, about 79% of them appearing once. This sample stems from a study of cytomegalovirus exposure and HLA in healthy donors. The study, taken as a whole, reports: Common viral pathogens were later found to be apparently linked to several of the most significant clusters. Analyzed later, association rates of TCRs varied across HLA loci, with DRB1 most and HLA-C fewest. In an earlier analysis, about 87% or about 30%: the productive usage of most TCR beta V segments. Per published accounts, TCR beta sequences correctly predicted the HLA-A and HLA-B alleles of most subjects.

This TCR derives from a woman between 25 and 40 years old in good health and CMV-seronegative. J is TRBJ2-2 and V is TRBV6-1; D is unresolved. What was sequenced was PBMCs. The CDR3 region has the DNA TGTGCCAGCAGTGAAAATTGGGCCACCGGGGAGCTGTTTTTT. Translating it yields CASSENWATGELFF.